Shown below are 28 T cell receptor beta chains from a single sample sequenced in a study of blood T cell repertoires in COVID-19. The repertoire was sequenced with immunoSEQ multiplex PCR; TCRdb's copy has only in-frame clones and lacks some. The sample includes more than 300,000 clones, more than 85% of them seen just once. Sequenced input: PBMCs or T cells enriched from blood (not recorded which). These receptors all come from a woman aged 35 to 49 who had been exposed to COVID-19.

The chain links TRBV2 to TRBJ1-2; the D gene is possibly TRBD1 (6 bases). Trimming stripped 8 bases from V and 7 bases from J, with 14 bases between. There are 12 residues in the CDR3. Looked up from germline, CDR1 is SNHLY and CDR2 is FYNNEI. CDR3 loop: CASVRGSSGYTF. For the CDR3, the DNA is TGTGCCAGCGTAAGGGGGTCGAGTGGCTACACCTTC.

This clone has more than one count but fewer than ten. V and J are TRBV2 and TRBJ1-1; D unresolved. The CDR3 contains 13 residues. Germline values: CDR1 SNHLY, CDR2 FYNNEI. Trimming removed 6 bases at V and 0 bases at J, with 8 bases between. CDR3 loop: CASSADLNTEAFF. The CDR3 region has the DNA TGTGCCAGCAGCGCGGACTTGAACACTGAAGCTTTCTTT.

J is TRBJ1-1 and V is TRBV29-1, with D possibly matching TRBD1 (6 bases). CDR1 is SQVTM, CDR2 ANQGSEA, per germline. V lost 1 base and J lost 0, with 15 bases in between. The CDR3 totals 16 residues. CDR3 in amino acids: CSVEGGGGDMNTEAFF. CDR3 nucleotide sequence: TGCAGCGTTGAAGGGGGGGGCGGCGACATGAACACTGAAGCTTTCTTT.

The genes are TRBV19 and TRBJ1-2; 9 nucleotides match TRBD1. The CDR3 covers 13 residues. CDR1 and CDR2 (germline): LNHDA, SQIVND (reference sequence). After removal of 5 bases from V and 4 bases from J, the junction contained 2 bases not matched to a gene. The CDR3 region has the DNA TGTGCCAGTAGTTTGGACAGGGGCTATGGCTACACCTTC. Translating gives CASSLDRGYGYTF.

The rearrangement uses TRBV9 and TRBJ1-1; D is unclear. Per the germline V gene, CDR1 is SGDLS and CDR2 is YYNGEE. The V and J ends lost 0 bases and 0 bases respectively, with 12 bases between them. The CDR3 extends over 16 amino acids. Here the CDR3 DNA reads TGTGCCAGCAGCGTAGGGGCAGGACTCATGAACACTGAAGCTTTCTTT. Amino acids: CASSVGAGLMNTEAFF.

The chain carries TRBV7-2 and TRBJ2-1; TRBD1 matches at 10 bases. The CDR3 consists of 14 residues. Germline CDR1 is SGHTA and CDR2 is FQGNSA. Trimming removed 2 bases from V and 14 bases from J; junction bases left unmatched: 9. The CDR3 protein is CASSLMIFGQGEFF. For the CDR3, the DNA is TGTGCCAGCAGCTTAATGATATTCGGACAGGGGGAGTTCTTC.

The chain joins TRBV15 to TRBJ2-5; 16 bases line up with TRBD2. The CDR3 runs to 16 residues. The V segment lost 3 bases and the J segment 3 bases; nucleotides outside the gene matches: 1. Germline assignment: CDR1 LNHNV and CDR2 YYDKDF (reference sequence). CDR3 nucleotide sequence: TGTGCCACCAGCAGGGGACTAGCGGGAGGGAAAGAGACCCAGTACTTC. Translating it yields CATSRGLAGGKETQYF.

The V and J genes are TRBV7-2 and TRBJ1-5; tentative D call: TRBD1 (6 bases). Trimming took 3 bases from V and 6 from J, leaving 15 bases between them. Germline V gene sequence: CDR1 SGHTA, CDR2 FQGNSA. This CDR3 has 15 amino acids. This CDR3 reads CASSLGYRDVQPQHF. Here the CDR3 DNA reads TGTGCCAGCAGCTTGGGGTACAGGGATGTTCAGCCCCAGCATTTT.

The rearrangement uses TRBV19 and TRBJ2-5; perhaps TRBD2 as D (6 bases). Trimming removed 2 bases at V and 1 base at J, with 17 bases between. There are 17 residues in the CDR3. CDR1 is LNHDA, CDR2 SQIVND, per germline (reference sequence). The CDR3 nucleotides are TGTGCCAGTAGTATACCGGGTCTGCGGGGACCCCAAGAGACCCAGTACTTC. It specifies CASSIPGLRGPQETQYF.

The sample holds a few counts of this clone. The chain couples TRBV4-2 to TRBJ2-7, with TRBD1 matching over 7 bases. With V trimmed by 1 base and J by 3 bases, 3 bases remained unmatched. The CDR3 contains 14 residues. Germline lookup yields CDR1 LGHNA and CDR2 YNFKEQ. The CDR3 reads CASSQGRQGYEQYF. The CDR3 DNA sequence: TGTGCCAGCAGCCAAGGGAGACAGGGCTACGAGCAGTACTTC.

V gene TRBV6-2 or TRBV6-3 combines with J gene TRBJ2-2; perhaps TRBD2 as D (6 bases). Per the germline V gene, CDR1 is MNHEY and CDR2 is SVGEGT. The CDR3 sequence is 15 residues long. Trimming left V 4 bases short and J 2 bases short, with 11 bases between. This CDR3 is CASSSRDFNTGELFF. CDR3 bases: TGTGCCAGCAGTTCCCGGGACTTTAACACCGGGGAGCTGTTTTTT.

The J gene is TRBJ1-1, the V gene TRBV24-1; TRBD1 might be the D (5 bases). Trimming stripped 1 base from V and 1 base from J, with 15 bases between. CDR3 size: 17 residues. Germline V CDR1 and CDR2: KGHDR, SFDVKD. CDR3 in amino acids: CATSDLCRWRGNTEAFF. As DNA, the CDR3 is TGTGCCACCAGTGATTTATGTCGATGGAGGGGGAACACTGAAGCTTTCTTT.

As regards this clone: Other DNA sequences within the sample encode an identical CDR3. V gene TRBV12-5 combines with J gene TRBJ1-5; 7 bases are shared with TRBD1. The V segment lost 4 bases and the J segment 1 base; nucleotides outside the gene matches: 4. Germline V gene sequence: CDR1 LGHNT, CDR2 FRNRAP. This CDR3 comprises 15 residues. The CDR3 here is CASGSGQVSNQPQHF. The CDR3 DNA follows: TGTGCTAGTGGTTCAGGACAGGTAAGCAATCAGCCCCAGCATTTT.

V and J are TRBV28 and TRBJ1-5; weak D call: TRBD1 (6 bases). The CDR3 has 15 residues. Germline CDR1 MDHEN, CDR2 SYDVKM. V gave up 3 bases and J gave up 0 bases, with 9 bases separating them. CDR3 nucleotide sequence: TGTGCCAGCAGTTTCACAGGGTATAGCAATCAGCCCCAGCATTTT. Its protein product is CASSFTGYSNQPQHF.

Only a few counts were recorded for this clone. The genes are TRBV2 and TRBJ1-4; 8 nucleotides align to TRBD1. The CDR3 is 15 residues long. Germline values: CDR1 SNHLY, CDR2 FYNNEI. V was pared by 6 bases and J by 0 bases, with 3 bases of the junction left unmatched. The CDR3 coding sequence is TGTGCCAGCAGCCAACAGGGGGCAACTAATGAAAAACTGTTTTTT. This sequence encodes CASSQQGATNEKLFF.

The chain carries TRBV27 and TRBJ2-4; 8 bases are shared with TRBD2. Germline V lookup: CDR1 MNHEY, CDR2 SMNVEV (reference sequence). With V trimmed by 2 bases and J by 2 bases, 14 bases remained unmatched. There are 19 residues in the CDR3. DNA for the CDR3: TGTGCCAGCAGTTTACGGGCGGGGGGCCAAACTATAACCAAAAACATTCAGTACTTC. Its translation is CASSLRAGGQTITKNIQYF.

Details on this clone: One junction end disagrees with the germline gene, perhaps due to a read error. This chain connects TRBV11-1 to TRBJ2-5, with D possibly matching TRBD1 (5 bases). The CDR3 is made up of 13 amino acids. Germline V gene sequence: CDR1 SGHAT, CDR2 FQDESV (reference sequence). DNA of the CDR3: TGTGCCAGCAGCTTACGGACAAGAGAGTCCCAGTACTTC. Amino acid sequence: CASSLRTRESQYF.

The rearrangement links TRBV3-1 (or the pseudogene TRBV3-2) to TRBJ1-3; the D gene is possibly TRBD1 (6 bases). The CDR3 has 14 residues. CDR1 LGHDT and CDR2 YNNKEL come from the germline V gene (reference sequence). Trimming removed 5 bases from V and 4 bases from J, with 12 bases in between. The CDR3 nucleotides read TGTGCCAGCAGCTCAGGGGTTCTGGGAAACACCATATATTTT. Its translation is CASSSGVLGNTIYF.

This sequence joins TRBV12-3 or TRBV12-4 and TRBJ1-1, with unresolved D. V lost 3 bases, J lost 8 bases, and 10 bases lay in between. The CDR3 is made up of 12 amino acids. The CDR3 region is CASSFGFYEAFF. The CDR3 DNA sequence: TGTGCCAGCAGTTTCGGGTTCTACGAAGCTTTCTTT.

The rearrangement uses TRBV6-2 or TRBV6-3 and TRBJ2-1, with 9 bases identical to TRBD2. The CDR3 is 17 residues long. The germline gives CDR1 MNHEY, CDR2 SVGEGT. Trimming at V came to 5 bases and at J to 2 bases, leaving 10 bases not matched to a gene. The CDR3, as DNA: TGTGCCAGCAGTCTCGAAAGTGCTAGCGGGGCCTACAATGAGCAGTTCTTC. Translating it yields CASSLESASGAYNEQFF.

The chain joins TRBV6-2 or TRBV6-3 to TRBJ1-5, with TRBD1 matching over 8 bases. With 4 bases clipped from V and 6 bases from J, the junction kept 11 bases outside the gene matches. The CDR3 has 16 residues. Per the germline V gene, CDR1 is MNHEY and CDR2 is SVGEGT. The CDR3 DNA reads TGTGCCAGCAGTTCACCCTCGACAGGGGTGGCTCAGCCCCAGCATTTT. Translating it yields CASSSPSTGVAQPQHF.

For the CDR3, the DNA is TGCAGCGTTGAACCAGGGGGCAACCCCCAAGGCTACACCTTC. Amino acid sequence: CSVEPGGNPQGYTF. The rearrangement joins TRBV29-1 to TRBJ1-2; 8 positions match TRBD1. With 2 bases clipped from V and 8 bases from J, the junction kept 10 bases outside the gene matches. Germline V gene data show CDR1 as SQVTM and CDR2 as ANQGSEA. The CDR3 length is 14 residues.

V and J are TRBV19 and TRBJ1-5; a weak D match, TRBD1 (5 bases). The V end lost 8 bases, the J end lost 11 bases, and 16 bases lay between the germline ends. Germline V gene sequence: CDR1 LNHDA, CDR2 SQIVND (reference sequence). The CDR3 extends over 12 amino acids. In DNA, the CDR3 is TGTGCCAGTTCCGTTAGCTGGGGGGCCCAGCATTTT. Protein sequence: CASSVSWGAQHF.

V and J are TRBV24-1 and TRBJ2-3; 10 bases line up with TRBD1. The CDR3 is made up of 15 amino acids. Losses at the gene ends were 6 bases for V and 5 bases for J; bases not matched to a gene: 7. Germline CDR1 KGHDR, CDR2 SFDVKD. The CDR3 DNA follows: TGTGCCACCAGTACCGGGACAGGGGATATAGATACGCAGTATTTT. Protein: CATSTGTGDIDTQYF.

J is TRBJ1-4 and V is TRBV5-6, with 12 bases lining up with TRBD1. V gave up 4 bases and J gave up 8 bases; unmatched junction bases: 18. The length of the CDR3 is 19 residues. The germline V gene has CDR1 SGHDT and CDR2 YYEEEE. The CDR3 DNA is TGTGCCAGCAGCCACGGATGGGACAGGGGGCCTATGACGAACGAAAAACTGTTTTTT. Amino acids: CASSHGWDRGPMTNEKLFF.

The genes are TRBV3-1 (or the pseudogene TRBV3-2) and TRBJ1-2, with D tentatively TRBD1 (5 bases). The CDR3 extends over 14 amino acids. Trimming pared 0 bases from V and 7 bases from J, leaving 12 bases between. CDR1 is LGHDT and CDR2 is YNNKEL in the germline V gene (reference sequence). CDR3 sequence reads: CASSQESGGGGYTF. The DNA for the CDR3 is TGTGCCAGCAGCCAAGAATCCGGGGGAGGTGGCTACACCTTC.

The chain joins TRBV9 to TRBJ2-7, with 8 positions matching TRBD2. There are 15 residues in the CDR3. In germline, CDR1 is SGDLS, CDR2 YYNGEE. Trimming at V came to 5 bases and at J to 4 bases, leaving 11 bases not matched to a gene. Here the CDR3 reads CASSKAGVGVYEQYF. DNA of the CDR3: TGTGCCAGCAGTAAAGCGGGAGTGGGGGTTTACGAGCAGTACTTC. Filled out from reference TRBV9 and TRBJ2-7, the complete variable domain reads DSGVTQTPKHLITATGQRVTLRCSPRSGDLSVYWYQQSLDQGLQFLIQYYNGEERAKGNILERFSAQQFPDLHSELNLSSLELGDSALYFCASSKAGVGVYEQYFGPGTRLTVT.

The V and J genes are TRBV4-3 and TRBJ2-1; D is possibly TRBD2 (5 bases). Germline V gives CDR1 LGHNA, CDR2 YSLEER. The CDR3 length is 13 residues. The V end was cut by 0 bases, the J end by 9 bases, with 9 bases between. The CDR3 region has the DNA TGCGCCAGCAGCCAAGAGCGGGTTTCTGAGCAGTTCTTC. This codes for CASSQERVSEQFF.